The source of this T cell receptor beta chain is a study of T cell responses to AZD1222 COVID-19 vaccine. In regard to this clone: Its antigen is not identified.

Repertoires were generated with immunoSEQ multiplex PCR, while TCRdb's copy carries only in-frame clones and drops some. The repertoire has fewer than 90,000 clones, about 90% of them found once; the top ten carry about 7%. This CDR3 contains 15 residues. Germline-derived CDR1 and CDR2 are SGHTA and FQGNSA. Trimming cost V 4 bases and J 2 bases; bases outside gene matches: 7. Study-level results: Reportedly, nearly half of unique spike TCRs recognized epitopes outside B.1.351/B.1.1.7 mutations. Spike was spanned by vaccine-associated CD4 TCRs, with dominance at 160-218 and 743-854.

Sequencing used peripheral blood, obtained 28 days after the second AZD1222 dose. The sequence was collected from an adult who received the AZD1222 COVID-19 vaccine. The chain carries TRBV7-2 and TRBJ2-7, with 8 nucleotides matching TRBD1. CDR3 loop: CASSSGQELTYEQYF. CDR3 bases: TGTGCCAGCAGCTCGGGACAGGAGTTAACCTACGAGCAGTACTTC.